This T cell receptor (beta chain) was sequenced for a study of blood T cell repertoires in COVID-19. Study-level background: Samples taken during acute and convalescent COVID-19 were collected in the United States, Italy and Spain. Sources were T cells, B-cell-depleted T cells, or PBMCs; the material itself was cDNA or gDNA.

In the authors' workflow: How many nucleated cells were present was estimated from reference gene primer amplification. The protocol was immunoSEQ multiplex PCR, while the TCRdb copy is restricted to in-frame clones and leaves out a portion. V and J calls and clone size follow that table, whereas D and trimming were derived from the DNA. The sample has 240,000 or so clones; about 88% are singletons. Trimming took off 4 bases at V and 7 bases at J, with 14 bases between the two ends. CDR3 length: 13 amino acids. CDR1 SQVTM and CDR2 ANQGSEA come from the germline V gene. The sequencing sample was made of peripheral blood. This chain joins TRBV29-1 and TRBJ2-1; D gene ambiguous. The sequence was obtained from a woman between 40 and 50 years old who had recovered from COVID-19. CDR3 DNA: TGCAGCGTTGGTTTGGGCAGATGGAATGAGCAGTTCTTC. Amino acids: CSVGLGRWNEQFF.